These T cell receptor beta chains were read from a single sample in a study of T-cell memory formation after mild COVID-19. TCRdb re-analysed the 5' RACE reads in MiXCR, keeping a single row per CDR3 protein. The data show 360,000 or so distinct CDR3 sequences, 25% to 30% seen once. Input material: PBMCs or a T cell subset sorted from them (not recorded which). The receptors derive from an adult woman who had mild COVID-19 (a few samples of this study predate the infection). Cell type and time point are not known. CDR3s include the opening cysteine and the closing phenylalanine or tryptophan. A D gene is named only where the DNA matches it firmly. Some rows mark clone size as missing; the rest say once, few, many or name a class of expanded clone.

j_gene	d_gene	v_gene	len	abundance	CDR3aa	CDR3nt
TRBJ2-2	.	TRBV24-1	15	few	CATKGDRMNTGELFF	TGTGCCACCAAAGGAGACAGGATGAACACCGGGGAGCTGTTTTTT
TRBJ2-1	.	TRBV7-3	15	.	CASSLTPYSYNEQFF	TGTGCCAGCAGCCTGACTCCCTATTCCTACAATGAGCAGTTCTTC
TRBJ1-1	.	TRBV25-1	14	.	CASSDWSQGIEAFF	TGTGCCAGCAGTGACTGGAGTCAGGGTATTGAAGCTTTCTTT
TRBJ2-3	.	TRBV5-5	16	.	CASSLSAGGSTDTQYF	TGTGCCAGCAGCCTCTCTGCCGGGGGTAGCACAGATACGCAGTATTTT
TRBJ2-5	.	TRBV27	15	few	CASSLLSGAQETQYF	TGTGCCAGCAGTCTTCTTTCAGGGGCTCAAGAGACCCAGTACTTC
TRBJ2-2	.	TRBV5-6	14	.	CASSPARGTGELFF	TGTGCCAGCAGCCCTGCCCGGGGGACCGGGGAGCTGTTTTTT
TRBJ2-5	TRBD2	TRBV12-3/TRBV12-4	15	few	CASRAGTNRAETQYF	TGTGCCAGCAGGGCGGGGACTAACCGGGCGGAGACCCAGTACTTC
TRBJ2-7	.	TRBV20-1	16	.	CSARARYRDLSYEQYF	TGCAGTGCTAGGGCCCGTTACAGGGACCTATCCTACGAGCAGTACTTC
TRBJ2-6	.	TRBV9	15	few	CASSVRLTGANVLTF	TGTGCCAGCAGCGTACGACTGACTGGGGCCAACGTCCTGACTTTC
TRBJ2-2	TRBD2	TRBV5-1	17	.	CASSLWGGAANTGELFF	TGCGCCAGCAGCCTCTGGGGAGGGGCGGCGAACACCGGGGAGCTGTTTTTT
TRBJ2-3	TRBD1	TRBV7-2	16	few	CASSLDRGATKDTQYF	TGTGCCAGCAGCTTGGACAGGGGGGCCACCAAGGATACGCAGTATTTT
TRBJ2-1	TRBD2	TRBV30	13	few	CAWKPGTRKEQFF	TGTGCCTGGAAGCCCGGGACTAGGAAAGAGCAGTTCTTC
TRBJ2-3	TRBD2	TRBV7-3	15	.	CASSSSGIQADTQYF	TGTGCCAGCAGCTCTAGCGGGATTCAGGCAGATACGCAGTATTTT
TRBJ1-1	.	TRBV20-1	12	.	CSARDGGAIAFF	TGCAGTGCTAGAGATGGGGGGGCGATAGCTTTCTTT
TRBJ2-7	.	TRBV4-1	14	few	CASSQALITYEQYF	TGCGCCAGCAGCCAAGCCCTGATTACCTACGAGCAGTACTTC
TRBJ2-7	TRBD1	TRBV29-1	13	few	CSVGQGWAYEQYF	TGCAGCGTCGGACAGGGGTGGGCCTACGAGCAGTACTTC
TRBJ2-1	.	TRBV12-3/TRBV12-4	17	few	CASSPILGGSSYNEQFF	TGTGCCAGCAGTCCTATTCTGGGGGGCAGCTCCTACAATGAGCAGTTCTTC
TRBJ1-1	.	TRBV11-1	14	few	CASSLQQGNTEAFF	TGTGCCAGCAGCTTACAACAGGGTAACACTGAAGCTTTCTTT
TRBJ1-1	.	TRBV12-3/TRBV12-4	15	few	CASSPQGHLSAEAFF	TGTGCCAGCAGCCCACAGGGCCACCTTAGCGCTGAAGCTTTCTTT
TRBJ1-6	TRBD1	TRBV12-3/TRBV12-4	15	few	CASSLGQGARSPLHF	TGTGCCAGCAGTTTAGGACAGGGGGCGCGTTCACCCCTCCACTTT
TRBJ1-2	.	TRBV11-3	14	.	CASSLGRSNYGYTF	TGTGCCAGCAGCTTGGGCCGATCTAACTATGGCTACACCTTC
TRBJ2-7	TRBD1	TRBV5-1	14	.	CASSLGDRVYEQYF	TGCGCCAGCAGCTTGGGGGACAGGGTCTACGAGCAGTACTTC
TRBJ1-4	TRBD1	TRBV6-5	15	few	CASTGSGTGSAKLFF	TGTGCCAGCACCGGCTCCGGGACAGGGTCCGCAAAACTGTTTTTT
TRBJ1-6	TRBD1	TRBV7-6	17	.	CASSPQGADSYNSPLHF	TGTGCCAGCAGCCCACAGGGGGCCGACTCCTATAATTCACCCCTCCACTTT
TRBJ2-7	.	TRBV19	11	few	CASSGGREQYF	TGTGCCAGTAGTGGAGGGCGCGAGCAGTACTTC
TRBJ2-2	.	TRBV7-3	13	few	CASSSRGSGELFF	TGTGCCAGCAGCAGCAGGGGTTCCGGGGAGCTGTTTTTT
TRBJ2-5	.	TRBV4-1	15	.	CASSQADRGGETQYF	TGCGCCAGCAGCCAAGCCGACAGGGGAGGGGAGACCCAGTACTTC
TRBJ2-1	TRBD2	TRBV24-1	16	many	CATSDPRGGSYNEQFF	TGTGCCACCAGTGACCCTCGGGGCGGGAGCTACAATGAGCAGTTCTTC
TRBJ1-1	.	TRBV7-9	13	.	CASSFLQNTEAFF	TGTGCCAGCAGCTTTTTGCAGAACACTGAAGCTTTCTTT
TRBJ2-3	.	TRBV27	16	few	CASSLWEPSSTDTQYF	TGTGCCAGCAGTTTATGGGAACCCTCTAGCACAGATACGCAGTATTTT
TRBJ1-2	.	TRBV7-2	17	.	CASSPTGIRAALYGYTF	TGTGCCAGCAGCCCTACTGGAATTCGGGCAGCCCTCTATGGCTACACCTTC
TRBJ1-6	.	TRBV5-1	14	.	CASSGGESYSPLHF	TGCGCCAGCTCGGGCGGGGAATCTTATTCACCCCTCCACTTT
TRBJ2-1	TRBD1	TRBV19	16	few	CASSARDRGLGNEQFF	TGTGCCAGTAGTGCCCGGGACAGGGGGCTTGGCAATGAGCAGTTCTTC
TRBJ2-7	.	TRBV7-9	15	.	CASSPVSGEIYEQYF	TGTGCCAGCAGCCCCGTCTCAGGGGAAATATACGAGCAGTACTTC
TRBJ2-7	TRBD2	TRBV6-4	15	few	CASSADSGSSYEQYF	TGTGCCAGCAGTGCTGATAGCGGGAGCTCCTACGAGCAGTACTTC
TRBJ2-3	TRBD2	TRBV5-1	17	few	CASSLSLAGMSTDTQYF	TGCGCCAGCAGCTTGTCGCTAGCGGGGATGAGCACAGATACGCAGTATTTT
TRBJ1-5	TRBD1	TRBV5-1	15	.	CASSLGDSGIQPQHF	TGCGCCAGCAGCTTGGGGGACAGTGGGATTCAGCCCCAGCATTTT
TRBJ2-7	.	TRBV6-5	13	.	CASSSGTRPGMYF	TGTGCCAGCAGTTCCGGGACCCGACCAGGGATGTACTTC
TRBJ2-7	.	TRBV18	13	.	CASSLGREHEQYF	TGTGCCAGCTCACTCGGACGGGAGCACGAGCAGTACTTC
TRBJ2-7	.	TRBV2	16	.	CASSPVGGPGTYEQYF	TGTGCCAGCAGCCCAGTCGGGGGGCCGGGAACCTACGAGCAGTACTTC
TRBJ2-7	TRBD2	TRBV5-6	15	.	CASSLLASGTYEQYF	TGTGCCAGCAGCTTGCTGGCTAGCGGAACCTACGAGCAGTACTTC
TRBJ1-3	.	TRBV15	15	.	CATSGPWGSGNTIYF	TGTGCCACCAGCGGTCCGTGGGGGTCTGGAAACACCATATATTTT
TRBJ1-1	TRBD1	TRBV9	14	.	CASSVGQGFTEAFF	TGTGCCAGCAGCGTAGGACAGGGCTTCACTGAAGCTTTCTTT
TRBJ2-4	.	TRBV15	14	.	CATSRDLAKNIQYF	TGTGCCACCAGCCGGGACTTAGCCAAAAACATTCAGTACTTC
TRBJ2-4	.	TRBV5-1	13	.	CASRLNERNIQYF	TGCGCCAGCAGACTTAACGAGCGGAACATTCAGTACTTC
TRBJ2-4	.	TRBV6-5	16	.	CASSYSEELAKNIQYF	TGTGCCAGCAGTTACTCGGAAGAACTAGCCAAAAACATTCAGTACTTC
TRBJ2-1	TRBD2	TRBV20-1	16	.	CSARAAGTPTWHEQFF	TGCAGTGCTAGAGCAGCGGGAACCCCCACATGGCATGAGCAGTTCTTC
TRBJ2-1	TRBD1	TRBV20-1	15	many	CSATERGRLDNEQFF	TGCAGTGCAACAGAGAGGGGGCGGTTGGACAATGAGCAGTTCTTC
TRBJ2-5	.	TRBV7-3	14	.	CASSSMGGQETQYF	TGTGCCAGCAGCTCAATGGGGGGACAAGAGACCCAGTACTTC
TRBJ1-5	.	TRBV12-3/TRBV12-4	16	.	CASSPEGGRRNQPQHF	TGTGCCAGCAGTCCCGAAGGAGGGCGGCGCAATCAGCCCCAGCATTTT
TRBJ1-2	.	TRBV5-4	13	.	CASSLDGQRGYTF	TGTGCCAGCAGCTTGGATGGACAGCGGGGCTACACCTTC
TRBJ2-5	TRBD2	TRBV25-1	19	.	CASSAWKKSGRVFGETQYF	TGTGCCAGCAGTGCTTGGAAGAAAAGCGGGAGGGTCTTTGGGGAGACCCAGTACTTC
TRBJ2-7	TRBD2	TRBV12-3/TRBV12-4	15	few	CASSPRTSGYYEQYF	TGTGCCAGCAGTCCCCGGACTAGCGGCTACTACGAGCAGTACTTC
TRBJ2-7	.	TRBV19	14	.	CASSIRGRPYEQYF	TGTGCCAGTAGTATACGTGGCAGGCCCTACGAGCAGTACTTC
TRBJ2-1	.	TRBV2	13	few	CASSERSWGEQFF	TGTGCCAGCAGTGAGAGGTCCTGGGGTGAGCAGTTCTTC
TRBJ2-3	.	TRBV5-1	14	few	CASSPSGTADTQYF	TGCGCCAGCAGCCCCTCCGGGACGGCAGATACGCAGTATTTT
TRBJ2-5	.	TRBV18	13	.	CASSPWQQETQYF	TGTGCCAGCTCACCTTGGCAGCAAGAGACCCAGTACTTC
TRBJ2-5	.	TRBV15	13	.	CATSRVSGETQYF	TGTGCCACCAGCAGAGTTTCGGGAGAGACCCAGTACTTC
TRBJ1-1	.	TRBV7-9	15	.	CASSAKGGMNTEAFF	TGTGCCAGCAGCGCTAAAGGGGGTATGAACACTGAAGCTTTCTTT
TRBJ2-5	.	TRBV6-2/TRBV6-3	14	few	CASSYGGTVETQYF	TGTGCCAGCAGTTACGGGGGGACCGTGGAGACCCAGTACTTC